Listed below are T cell receptor beta chains from one sample, sequenced in a study of identical twins. TCRdb analysed the 5' RACE reads with MiXCR anew, one entry per CDR3 protein. The data show about 570,000 distinct CDR3 sequences, around a tenth seen once. The same data also contributed to another study, on yellow fever vaccine responses in identical twins.

The sample was PBMCs. The receptors derive from a woman aged 18 to 35 in good health. Both conserved end residues are trimmed from each CDR3.

V gene,J gene,CDR3 protein
TRBV7-2,TRBJ2-4,ASSLASGIAKNIQY
TRBV24-1,TRBJ2-3,ATSDMTSGRTDTQY
TRBV7-7,TRBJ2-5,ASSLKGGTNQETQY
TRBV18,TRBJ2-7,ASSPLGLAGVGEQY
TRBV5-1,TRBJ2-7,ASSILTGGYEQY
TRBV6-1,TRBJ2-3,ASSEVAGGLADTQY
TRBV3-1,TRBJ2-1,ASSQGPRDYVAINEQF
TRBV7-8,TRBJ1-6,ASSLATVSYNSPLH
TRBV4-2,TRBJ2-1,ASSQDSASGHNEQF
TRBV12-3/TRBV12-4,TRBJ2-2,ASSLESGGIPGELF
TRBV28,TRBJ2-5,ASSPGRPYQETQY
TRBV3-1,TRBJ2-7,ASSQNPGQGVYEQY
TRBV2,TRBJ2-7,AILRDRGPEREQY
TRBV7-6,TRBJ2-2,ASSFAQGNTGELF
TRBV20-1,TRBJ2-1,SARDRGPLLYPYNEQF
TRBV5-6,TRBJ2-3,ASSAGQGTDTQY
TRBV7-9,TRBJ1-4,ASSLGGGSEKLF
TRBV7-8,TRBJ2-5,ASSVLLGRGKETQY
TRBV6-5,TRBJ2-7,ASSSPLTGYEQY
TRBV7-6,TRBJ2-5,ASSFERGVTQY